One T cell receptor beta chain is described in this entry. Its specific antigen is unknown. Base-call qualities are not available, and no considerably larger clone is one nucleotide away. The data were obtained in a study of blood T cell repertoires in COVID-19 (dated by TCRdb to the early 2020s). A note on the overall study: Samples from collaborators originated in the United States, Italy and Spain and spanned both the acute and convalescent phases of COVID-19. The prospective study material was composed of cDNA or gDNA derived from T cells, B-cell-depleted T cells, or PBMCs. Subjects who had been exposed to COVID-19, were actively infected with it, or had recovered from it provided the deeply sampled blood TCRbeta repertoires that made up the dataset. The repertoires were released in a freely available public database intended as a resource for research on the immune response to SARS-CoV-2. Samples were obtained from the ongoing ImmuneRACE study (first 160 participants) and from about 1,300 subjects provided by 6 global collaborators. Sample metadata almost always included a de-identified subject ID, COVID-19 status, age in years and sex. Where HLA class I and class II types were available, the types were taken from metadata supplied by the sample provider, not from assay-based typing.

Sequences ENHRY (CDR1) and SYGVKD (CDR2) are obtained from the germline V gene. Including cysteine and phenylalanine, the CDR3 has 13 amino acids. Kept here is only the CDR3 DNA, which spans 39 bases and is read in frame from base 1. V lost 3 bases and J lost 5 bases; the stretch between them is 11 bases long. TCRbeta CDR3 regions were amplified from genomic DNA using the immunoSEQ Assay, a bias-controlled multiplex PCR. The published analysis was carried out like this. Nucleated cell counts per sample were estimated from amplification of reference gene primers within the assay. To quantify the absolute abundance of each unique TCRbeta CDR3 rearrangement, sequence reads were collapsed and filtered. For each sample, productive Simpson clonality was calculated by taking the square root of Simpson's diversity index across productive rearrangements. TCRdb carries this immuneACCESS record with in-frame sequences only. Its versions omit some clonotypes, under half of them owing to an unresolved V gene in the studies checked, with the rest unexplained. That table is the source of V, J and clone size, and D and trimming were worked out from the DNA. This sample holds approximately 210,000 clones; 81% were observed only once. The ten most abundant clones make up approximately 9% of the sample.

Participants in the prospective study were enrolled through a virtual design, were aged roughly 18 to 100 years, and lived in approximately 25 United States geographic areas. To assign participants to cohorts, the prospective study relied on clinical history that participants themselves reported in a screening survey and a study questionnaire. In the prospective study, whole blood, serum and a nasopharyngeal or oropharyngeal swab were collected from each participant by mobile phlebotomists. Additional blood draws and questionnaires over an approximately 2-month period could optionally be provided by prospective study participants. Before DNA extraction, prospective study blood samples were shipped either frozen or at room temperature. General study outcomes and caveats: The amount of clinical and demographic metadata varied by source and participant and was provided uncurated.

This receptor was taken from a woman in her fifties or sixties with acute COVID-19. The sample consisted of PBMCs or T cells enriched from blood (not recorded which). Recombination connected TRBV10-3 to TRBJ2-7; perhaps TRBD1 is the D gene, with 7 bases matching. The nucleotide sequence is given as TGTGCCATCAGTGACAGGGGGGCTCACGAGCAGTACTTC. It codes for CAISDRGAHEQYF.